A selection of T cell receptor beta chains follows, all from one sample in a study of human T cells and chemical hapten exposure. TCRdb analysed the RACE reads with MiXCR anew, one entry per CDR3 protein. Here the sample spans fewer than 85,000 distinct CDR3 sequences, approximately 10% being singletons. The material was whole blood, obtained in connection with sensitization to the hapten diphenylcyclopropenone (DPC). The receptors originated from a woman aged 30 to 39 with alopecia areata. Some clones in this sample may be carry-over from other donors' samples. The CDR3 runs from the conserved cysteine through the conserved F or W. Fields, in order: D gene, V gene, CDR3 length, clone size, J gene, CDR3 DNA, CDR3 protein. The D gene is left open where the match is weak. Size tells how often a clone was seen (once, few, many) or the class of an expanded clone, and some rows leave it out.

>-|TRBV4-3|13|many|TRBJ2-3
TGCGCCAGCAGCCGCGACCTCACAGATACGCAGTATTTT
CASSRDLTDTQYF
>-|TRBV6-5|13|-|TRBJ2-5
TGTGCCAGCAACTCCCCCTCGCAAGAGACCCAGTACTTC
CASNSPSQETQYF
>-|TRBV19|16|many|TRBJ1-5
TGTGCCAGTAGTACCCAGGGGTCCGATAGCAATCAGCCCCAGCATTTT
CASSTQGSDSNQPQHF
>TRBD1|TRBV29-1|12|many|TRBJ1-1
TGCAGCGTTTATCAGGGGGTCCCTGAAGCTTTCTTT
CSVYQGVPEAFF
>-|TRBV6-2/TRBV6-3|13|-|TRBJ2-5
TGTGCCAGCAGTTACGTGGCCCCAGGGACCCAGTACTTC
CASSYVAPGTQYF
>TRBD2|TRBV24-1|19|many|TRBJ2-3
TGTGCCACCAGTGCTCCTTTATCTAGCGGGAGGAAACCCCCAGATACGCAGTATTTT
CATSAPLSSGRKPPDTQYF
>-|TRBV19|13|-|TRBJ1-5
TGTGCCAGTAGTACGTTGGAGTTTCAGCCCCAGCATTTT
CASSTLEFQPQHF
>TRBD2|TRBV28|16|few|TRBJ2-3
TGTGCCAGCAGTTTTCCCGGCGGGGGAAAAACAGATACGCAGTATTTT
CASSFPGGGKTDTQYF
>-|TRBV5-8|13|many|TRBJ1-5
TGTGCCAGCAGCTTAGGTGCGAATCAGCCCCAGCATTTT
CASSLGANQPQHF
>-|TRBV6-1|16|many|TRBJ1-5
TGTGCCAGCAGTGAAGTCCGACGGCGGAGCAATCAGCCCCAGCATTTT
CASSEVRRRSNQPQHF
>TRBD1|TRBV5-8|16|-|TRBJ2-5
TGTGCCAGCAGCGGCGATCGGCAGGGGGCAGGAGAGACCCAGTACTTC
CASSGDRQGAGETQYF
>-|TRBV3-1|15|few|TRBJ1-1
TGTGCCAGCTCCCGGAGGTCGGGAAGGAACACTGAAGCTTTCTTT
CASSRRSGRNTEAFF
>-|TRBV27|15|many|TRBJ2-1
TGTGCCAGCAGCCCTGGCGGAGGTGCCAGAGGTGAGCAGTTCTTC
CASSPGGGARGEQFF
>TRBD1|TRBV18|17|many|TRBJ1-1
TGTGCCAGCTCACGCGTTCCAACAACAGGGGTGAACACTGAAGCTTTCTTT
CASSRVPTTGVNTEAFF
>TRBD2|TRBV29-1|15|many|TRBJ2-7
TGCAGCGTTGAAGATCGGCAGCGGGGGGGCACCGAGCAGTACTTC
CSVEDRQRGGTEQYF
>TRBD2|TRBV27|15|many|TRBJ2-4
TGTGCCAGCAGAGACCTATCCGTGGGGGGGGACATTCAGTACTTC
CASRDLSVGGDIQYF
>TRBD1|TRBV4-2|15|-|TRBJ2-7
TGTGCCAGCAGCCAACCCGGACAGGGCAGAGACGAGCAGTACTTC
CASSQPGQGRDEQYF
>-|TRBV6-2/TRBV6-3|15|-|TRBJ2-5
TGTGCCAGCAGTCCGCGTAGGACAGAACAAGAGACCCAGTACTTC
CASSPRRTEQETQYF
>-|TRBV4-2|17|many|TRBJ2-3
TGTGCCAGCAGCCAAGATATCAGGGACAAGGGCACAGATACGCAGTATTTT
CASSQDIRDKGTDTQYF
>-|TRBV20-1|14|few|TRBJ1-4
TGCAGTGCTAGAGCTCCCGACGGAGTCGAAAAACTGTTTTTT
CSARAPDGVEKLFF
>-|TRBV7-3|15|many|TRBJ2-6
TGTGCCAGCAGCCTAACGCAGGGGATAAACGGCGTCCTGACTTTC
CASSLTQGINGVLTF
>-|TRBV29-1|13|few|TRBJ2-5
TGCGGCGGCAATCTCAGGGGAACAGAGACCCAGTACTTC
CGGNLRGTETQYF
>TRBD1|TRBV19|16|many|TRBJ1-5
TGTGCCAGTAGTATAGGGACAGGACAGGGCGATCAGCCCCAGCATTTT
CASSIGTGQGDQPQHF
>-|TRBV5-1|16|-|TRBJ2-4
TGCGCCAGCAGCTTGGAGGCAGGGATGTTTCAGAACATTCAGTACTTC
CASSLEAGMFQNIQYF
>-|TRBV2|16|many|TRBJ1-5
TGTGCCAGCAGGTTCTCAGGGGTTTATAGCAATCAGCCCCAGCATTTT
CASRFSGVYSNQPQHF
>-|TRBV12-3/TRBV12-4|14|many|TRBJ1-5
TGTGCCAGCAGTTTGGGCAGGGTAGTTCAGCCCCAGCATTTT
CASSLGRVVQPQHF
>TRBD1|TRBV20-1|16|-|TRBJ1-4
TGCAGTGCCCAGCCTAACAGGGGCTCAACTAATGAAAAACTGTTTTTT
CSAQPNRGSTNEKLFF
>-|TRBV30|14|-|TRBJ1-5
TGTGCCTGGAGTGTGTCGCAGGGTAATCAGCCCCAGCATTTT
CAWSVSQGNQPQHF
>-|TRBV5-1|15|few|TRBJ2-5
TGCGCCAGCAGCTTGCGGCCCTCTTTAGTGGAGACCCAGTACTTC
CASSLRPSLVETQYF
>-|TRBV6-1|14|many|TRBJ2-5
TGTGCCAGCACTCCCTCGGCGCACCAAGAGACCCAGTACTTC
CASTPSAHQETQYF
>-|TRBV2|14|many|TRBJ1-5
TGTGCCAGCAGTTACAGGGTGAGCAATCAGCCCCAGCATTTT
CASSYRVSNQPQHF
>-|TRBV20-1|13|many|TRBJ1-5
TGCAGTGCTAGTACAGGGAGTCGAGAGCCCCAGCATTTT
CSASTGSREPQHF
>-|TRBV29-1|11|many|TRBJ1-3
TGCAGCTTGGACAGTTACAACACCATATATTTT
CSLDSYNTIYF
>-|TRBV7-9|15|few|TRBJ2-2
TGTGCCAGCAGCTCCTGGGGGAGGAACACCGGGGAGCTGTTTTTT
CASSSWGRNTGELFF
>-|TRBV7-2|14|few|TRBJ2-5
TGTGCCAGCAGCTTTCAGGCCCACTTCGAGACCCAGTACTTC
CASSFQAHFETQYF
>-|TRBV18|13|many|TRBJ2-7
TGTGCCAGCTCAGCCTCCAGCGTGAACGAGCAGTACTTC
CASSASSVNEQYF
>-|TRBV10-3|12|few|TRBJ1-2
TGTGCCATCAAACCGGACAGCTATGGCTACACCTTC
CAIKPDSYGYTF
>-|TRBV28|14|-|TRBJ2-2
TGTGCCAGCAGTTCCGGACCTACCACCGGGGAGCTGTTTTTT
CASSSGPTTGELFF
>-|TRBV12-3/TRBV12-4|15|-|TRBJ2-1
TGTGCCAGCAGTTTAAGGGAGATGTCCTACAATGAGCAGTTCTTC
CASSLREMSYNEQFF
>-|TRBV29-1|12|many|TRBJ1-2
TGCAGCGTTGCTCCAGGGAGGGATGGCTACACCTTC
CSVAPGRDGYTF
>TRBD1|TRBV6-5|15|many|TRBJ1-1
TGTGCCAGCAAGGGCACCGGGACAGGGAGACCCGAAGCTTTCTTT
CASKGTGTGRPEAFF
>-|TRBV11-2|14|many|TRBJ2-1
TGTGCCAGCAGCCTAGGCGGGACTTACAATGAGCAGTTCTTC
CASSLGGTYNEQFF
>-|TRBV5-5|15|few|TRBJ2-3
TGTGCCAGCAGCGTTGGTTACAGAGCCACAGATACGCAGTATTTT
CASSVGYRATDTQYF
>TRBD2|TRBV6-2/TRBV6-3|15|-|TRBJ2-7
TGTGCCAGCAGACCCACTAGCGGGAGCTACTACGAGCAGTACTTC
CASRPTSGSYYEQYF